These 16 T cell receptor beta chains were sequenced from one sample in a study of T cells in women clearing cervical HPV infection. Repertoires were generated with immunoSEQ multiplex PCR, while TCRdb's copy carries only in-frame clones and drops some. Reported are around 41,000 clones; the ten largest clones contain 6.5% to 8.5%. Material: blood buffy coat. These TCRs come from a woman aged 18-70 years with a cervical HPV16 infection that either progressed to CIN3+ or cleared (not recorded which).

As for this clone: With the read ending 3 residues before the CDR3 end, the germline J gene is used to fill in that end. The chain couples TRBV30 to TRBJ2-7, with 7 bases lining up with TRBD1. CDR3 length: 16 residues. V was pared by 6 bases and J by 6 bases, with 20 bases of the junction left unmatched. Per the germline V gene, CDR1 is GTSNPN and CDR2 is SVGIG (reference sequence). The covered CDR3 bases are TGTGCCTGCCCGATAGGGGGCGGACGGAGGTCGAGCGAG. As protein: CACPIGGGRRSSE. The entire CDR3 is CACPIGGGRRSSEQYF.

Note on this clone: The read terminates 3 residues before the CDR3 end, so the remaining end is supplied by the germline J gene. The V call is TRBV14, the J call TRBJ2-7; tentatively, D is TRBD2 (6 bases). The CDR3 contains 16 residues. V dropped 5 bases and J dropped 3 bases, with 20 bases sitting between them. CDR1 and CDR2 (germline): SGHDN, FVKESK. The CDR3 here is CASSAGLGLQNYEQYF. The sequenced part of the CDR3 DNA is TGTGCCAGCAGCGCGGGACTGGGACTCCAGAACTACGAG.

About this clone itself: The sequenced fragment ends 3 residues before the CDR3 boundary, so the rest is inferred from the germline J gene. V and J are TRBV7-6 and TRBJ2-3, with TRBD2 matching over 7 bases. The ends lost 3 bases at V and 0 bases at J; junction bases unmatched: 12. Germline lookup yields CDR1 SGHVS and CDR2 FNYEAQ. The CDR3 contains 18 residues. The CDR3 DNA, read in part, is TGTGCCAGCAGCTTCGACGAGGGCGGGGGAACTAGCACAGATACG. Translating gives CASSFDEGGGTSTDT. The full CDR3 is CASSFDEGGGTSTDTQYF.

As regards this clone: The CDR3 end falls 3 residues outside the read, so it is completed with the germline J gene. The J gene is TRBJ2-2, the V gene TRBV20-1; 8 nucleotides agree with TRBD1. CDR1 DFQATT and CDR2 SNEGSKA come from the germline V gene (reference sequence). The CDR3 extends over 15 amino acids. Trimming removed 6 bases from V and 5 bases from J; junction bases left unmatched: 11. The DNA read from the CDR3 is TGCAGTGCCCGACCACCGAGACAGGGGACCGGGGAG. Translation gives CSARPPRQGTGE. The full CDR3 protein is CSARPPRQGTGELFF.

Concerning this clone itself: The read finishes 3 residues shy of the CDR3 end, and the germline J gene is used to complete it. The chain is built from TRBV6-7 and TRBJ1-3, with D unclear. TRBV6-7 is assigned to the ORF class and has an uncertain function. V lost 1 base and J lost 0, with 10 bases in between. CDR3 length: 16 amino acids. CDR3 sequence reads: CASSYFGTASGNTIYF. The CDR3 bases that were read are TGTGCCAGCAGTTACTTTGGAACAGCCTCTGGAAACACC.

Note on this clone: The read terminates 3 residues ahead of where the CDR3 ends, so the germline J gene completes it. This chain joins TRBV30 and TRBJ1-3; unclear D gene. The germline CDR1 and CDR2 sequences are GTSNPN and SVGIG (reference sequence). The CDR3 length is 12 residues. V was cut by 3 bases and J by 4 bases, with 7 bases left in between. CDR3 sequence reads: CAWSRQGNTIYF. CDR3 DNA (partial): TGTGCCTGGAGCAGGCAGGGAAACACC. The whole variable domain, filled in from reference TRBV30 and TRBJ1-3, reads SQTIHQWPATLVQPVGSPLSLECTVEGTSNPNLYWYRQAAGRGLQLLFYSVGIGQISSEVPQNLSASRPQDRQFILSSKKLLLSDSGFYLCAWSRQGNTIYFGEGSWLTVV.

For this clone: Read sequence stops 3 residues before the CDR3 end, and the germline J gene provides the missing end. The chain has TRBV2 and TRBJ1-1; no firm D call. The CDR3 length is 13 residues. The germline gives CDR1 SNHLY, CDR2 FYNNEI. Trimming removed 6 bases from V and 5 bases from J, with 13 bases in between. The CDR3 DNA, read in part, is TGTGCCAGCAGGACAAACCTAAGAACTGAA. Residues: CASRTNLRTE. The full-length CDR3 reads as CASRTNLRTEAFF.

Of note for this clone: The read halts 3 residues ahead of the CDR3 end, with the missing end drawn from the germline J gene. V usage is TRBV19 and J usage is TRBJ2-7, with 8 nucleotides matching TRBD1. There are 14 residues in the CDR3. V shed 5 bases, J shed 5 bases, and the junction held 8 bases outside the gene matches. Germline CDR1 and CDR2: LNHDA and SQIVND (reference sequence). CDR3 sequence reads: CASSHRGVQHEQYF. The covered CDR3 bases are TGTGCCAGTAGTCACAGGGGGGTCCAGCACGAG.

A remark on this clone: The read terminates 3 residues ahead of where the CDR3 ends, so the germline J gene completes it. V gene TRBV7-3 combines with J gene TRBJ2-3, with 7 bases that match TRBD2. From germline, CDR1 is SGHTA and CDR2 FQGTGA. V was clipped by 5 bases and J by 2 bases; unmatched bases: 7. The CDR3 runs 15 residues. The covered CDR3 bases are TGTGCCAGCAGCCCCTCCCGGGACTACACAGATACG. Translated, it gives CASSPSRDYTDT. The complete CDR3 sequence is CASSPSRDYTDTQYF.

In the case of this clone: The read ends 3 residues early relative to the CDR3; the germline J gene fills the gap. V is TRBV7-9 and J is TRBJ2-7; 12 bases agree with TRBD2. The CDR3 covers 15 residues. The junction had 6 bases not matched to a gene; V was cut back by 5 bases and J by 4 bases. Germline lookup yields CDR1 SEHNR and CDR2 FQNEAQ (reference sequence). The sequenced CDR3 bases are TGTGCCAGCAGCCCAAGGACTAGCGGGATATACGAG. Translated: CASSPRTSGIYE. The entire CDR3 protein is CASSPRTSGIYEQYF.

Points on this clone: Read coverage stops 3 residues before the CDR3 terminus; the germline J gene supplies the remainder. The chain couples TRBV19 to TRBJ1-2; D is undetermined. The germline V gene encodes CDR1 LNHDA and CDR2 SQIVND (reference sequence). This CDR3 is 13 amino acids long. This CDR3 is CASSPTASRGYTF. The covered CDR3 bases are TGTGCCAGTAGTCCGACTGCTTCGAGGGGC.

A note on this clone: The CDR3 end lies 3 residues beyond the end of the read and is filled in from the germline J gene. The chain recombines TRBV6-2 or TRBV6-3 with TRBJ2-3; no clear D. The CDR3 totals 12 residues. Between the trimmed V and J ends, which lost 2 bases and 5 bases, there was a span of 5 bases. The germline V gene encodes CDR1 MNHEY and CDR2 SVGEGT. The CDR3 here is CASSYQRDTQYF. The DNA read from the CDR3 is TGTGCCAGCAGTTACCAGAGAGATACG.

Details on this clone: The CDR3 goes on 3 residues after the read ends, and that part is filled in from the germline J gene. The gene calls are TRBV2 and TRBJ2-2; D perhaps matches TRBD2 (7 bases). From germline, CDR1 is SNHLY and CDR2 FYNNEI. V was clipped by 6 bases and J by 4 bases, with 9 bases between them. The CDR3 has 13 residues. The CDR3 sequence is CASRGGPTGELFF. The sequenced part of the CDR3 DNA is TGTGCCAGCAGGGGGGGGCCCACCGGGGAG.

Concerning this clone: The CDR3 extends 3 residues past the end of the read, so its final part is completed from the germline J gene. This rearrangement joins TRBV23-1 to TRBJ1-1; possibly TRBD1 for D (5 bases). TRBV23-1 is an ORF, with its function uncertain. The CDR3 has 13 amino acids. V gave up 8 bases and J gave up 6 bases, with 16 bases separating them. The CDR3 bases that were read are TGCGCCAGCGCTCTCCCGCCAGGGCCTGAA. Its protein is CASALPPGPE. The entire CDR3 is CASALPPGPEAFF.

Remarks on this clone: The read halts 3 residues ahead of the CDR3 end, with the missing end drawn from the germline J gene. The chain is built from TRBV7-3 and TRBJ1-1, with TRBD1 matching 7 bases. The length of the CDR3 is 14 residues. Unmatched junction bases numbered 8, after V lost 6 bases and J lost 4 bases. Per germline, CDR1 SGHTA and CDR2 FQGTGA. CDR3 loop: CASSMDRLGTEAFF. The covered CDR3 bases are TGTGCCAGCAGTATGGACAGGCTCGGCACTGAA. The whole variable domain, filled in from reference TRBV7-3 and TRBJ1-1, reads GAGVSQTPSNKVTEKGKYVELRCDPISGHTALYWYRQSLGQGPEFLIYFQGTGAADDSGLPNDRFFAVRPEGSVSTLKIQRTERGDSAVYLCASSMDRLGTEAFFGQGTRLTVV.

As for this clone: The CDR3 end lies 3 residues beyond the end of the read and is filled in from the germline J gene. V is TRBV4-1 and J is TRBJ1-1; 7 nucleotides line up with TRBD1. This CDR3 comprises 13 residues. Germline-derived CDR1 and CDR2 are MGHRA and YSYEKL. V lost 4 bases, J lost 4 bases, and 3 bases stayed unmatched. The sequenced CDR3 bases are TGCGCCAGCAGCCGGCAGGGGGTCACTGAA. Protein sequence: CASSRQGVTE. The complete CDR3 reads CASSRQGVTEAFF.